The next 22 T cell receptor beta chains were all read from a single sample in a study of cytomegalovirus exposure and HLA in healthy donors. Use of 60 Vbeta and 13 Jbeta primers characterized the PCR. TCRdb's copy holds only in-frame clones and misses some; the assay was immunoSEQ multiplex PCR. The sample lists roughly 200,000 clones, about 80% occurring once. The specimen was PBMCs. These receptors all come from a young man in good health and CMV-seronegative.

The chain employs TRBV5-1 and TRBJ2-7, with 9 bases lining up with TRBD2. Germline V gene data show CDR1 as SGHRS and CDR2 as YFSETQ. The CDR3 runs to 14 residues. J was trimmed by 0 bases and V by 4 bases; bases with no gene match: 2. CDR3 bases: TGCGCCAGCAGCCCTAGCGGGATCTCCTACGAGCAGTACTTC. It encodes CASSPSGISYEQYF.

This chain links TRBV19 with TRBJ1-1; 7 positions match TRBD1. The length of the CDR3 is 14 residues. Germline V gene sequence: CDR1 LNHDA, CDR2 SQIVND (reference sequence). The ends lost 2 bases at V and 0 bases at J; junction bases unmatched: 0. The CDR3 nucleotides read TGTGCCAGTAGTATACAGGGGGTGAACACTGAAGCTTTCTTT. Encoded protein: CASSIQGVNTEAFF. The full variable domain, its missing parts supplied by reference TRBV19 and TRBJ1-1, is DGGITQSPKYLFRKEGQNVTLSCEQNLNHDAMYWYRQDPGQGLRLIYYSQIVNDFQKGDIAEGYSVSREKKESFPLTVTSAQKNPTAFYLCASSIQGVNTEAFFGQGTRLTVV.

The V and J genes are TRBV10-1 and TRBJ2-2; tentative D call: TRBD2 (6 bases). The germline V gene has CDR1 WNHNN and CDR2 SYGVQD (reference sequence). Trimming pared 0 bases from V and 2 bases from J, leaving 16 bases between. CDR3 size: 18 residues. CDR3 coding DNA: TGCGCCAGCAGTGAGTCGCGGACGCCGGCGGGAAACACCGGGGAGCTGTTTTTT. Translation: CASSESRTPAGNTGELFF.

CDR3 sequence reads: CAISAGQRTDTQYF. CDR3 DNA: TGTGCCATCAGTGCGGGACAGAGAACAGATACGCAGTATTTT. The chain employs TRBV10-3 and TRBJ2-3, with 7 bases that match TRBD1. With 4 bases clipped from V and 3 bases from J, the junction kept 4 bases outside the gene matches. CDR1 is ENHRY and CDR2 is SYGVKD in the germline V gene. CDR3 length equals 14 residues.

V is TRBV7-9 and J is TRBJ1-2; 8 bases align to TRBD1. The CDR3 runs 14 residues. Germline CDR1 and CDR2: SEHNR and FQNEAQ (reference sequence). V shed 5 bases and J 2 bases; nucleotides not matched to a gene: 4. The chain's CDR3 is CASSPGQVNYGYTF. The CDR3 bases are TGTGCCAGCAGCCCGGGACAGGTGAACTATGGCTACACCTTC.

This clone was detected only a few times. The rearrangement uses TRBV27 and TRBJ1-1; no clear D. Looked up from germline, CDR1 is MNHEY and CDR2 is SMNVEV (reference sequence). Deletions cut 1 base from V and 3 bases from J, with 9 bases between. CDR3 size: 14 residues. The CDR3 protein is CASSLFGLYTEAFF. The CDR3 DNA sequence: TGTGCCAGCAGTTTATTTGGACTTTACACTGAAGCTTTCTTT.

The CDR3 reads CASSFRTSGSHSYNEQFF. The CDR3 region has the DNA TGTGCCAGCAGCTTCCGGACTAGCGGGAGCCATTCCTACAATGAGCAGTTCTTC. The rearrangement uses TRBV13 and TRBJ2-1; 13 bases align to TRBD2. J was trimmed by 1 base and V by 3 bases; bases with no gene match: 6. This CDR3 has 18 residues. In germline, CDR1 is PRHDT, CDR2 FYEKMQ (reference sequence). The entire variable domain, with the rest obtained from reference TRBV13 and TRBJ2-1, is as follows: AAGVIQSPRHLIKEKRETATLKCYPIPRHDTVYWYQQGPGQDPQFLISFYEKMQSDKGSIPDRFSAQQFSDYHSELNMSSLELGDSALYFCASSFRTSGSHSYNEQFFGPGTRLTVL.

The rearrangement joins TRBV6-1 to TRBJ1-5, with D unresolved. In germline, CDR1 is MNHNS, CDR2 SASEGT. The ends were cut back, 1 base at V and 7 bases at J, with 11 bases in the middle. This CDR3 has 14 residues. CDR3 nucleotide sequence: TGTGCCAGCAGTGAAGACAGTACACGACAGCCCCAGCATTTT. Its protein product is CASSEDSTRQPQHF.

The V call is TRBV10-1, the J call TRBJ1-5; 8 bases are shared with TRBD1. This CDR3 is built from 16 residues. Trimming at V came to 6 bases and at J to 7 bases, leaving 14 bases not matched to a gene. From germline, CDR1 is WNHNN and CDR2 SYGVQD (reference sequence). Written as DNA, the CDR3 is TGCGCCAGCAGAGAACACAGGGGGGTGGTAAGGCAGCCCCAGCATTTT. It encodes CASREHRGVVRQPQHF.

The gene calls are TRBV27 and TRBJ2-5; TRBD1 is a possible D gene (6 bases). Trimming pared 5 bases from V and 1 base from J, leaving 11 bases between. The CDR3 has 14 residues. The germline gives CDR1 MNHEY, CDR2 SMNVEV (reference sequence). CDR3 DNA: TGTGCCAGCAGTCCAAACAGGGCCCAAGAGACCCAGTACTTC. Protein: CASSPNRAQETQYF.

In this sample, this clone turned up a few times. The V gene is TRBV25-1, the J gene TRBJ2-7; a weak D match, TRBD1 (6 bases). This CDR3 region has 18 residues. V was trimmed by 4 bases and J by 4 bases, leaving 26 bases between them. Germline lookup yields CDR1 MGHDK and CDR2 SYGVNS. CDR3 sequence (DNA): TGTGCCAGCAGTGGAAATACAGGTGTGGGGGCGACTACATACGAGCAGTACTTC. It yields the protein CASSGNTGVGATTYEQYF.

J is TRBJ2-5 and V is TRBV7-3; possibly TRBD1 for D (5 bases). The germline V gene encodes CDR1 SGHTA and CDR2 FQGTGA. The CDR3 length is 13 residues. Trimming left V 2 bases short and J 3 bases short, with 7 bases between. CDR3 amino acids: CASSLLGEETQYF. The CDR3 nucleotides are TGTGCCAGCAGCTTACTAGGGGAAGAGACCCAGTACTTC.

A few counts support this clone. The chain couples TRBV27 to TRBJ2-7; the D is unclear. Trimming took 6 bases from V and 4 from J, leaving 10 bases between them. CDR3 length: 12 residues. Germline values: CDR1 MNHEY, CDR2 SMNVEV (reference sequence). The CDR3 nucleotides are TGTGCCAGCAGCCTAAACGGTTACGAGCAGTACTTC. This translates into CASSLNGYEQYF.

This clone is a singleton in its sample. The chain joins TRBV10-1 to TRBJ2-2; 8 bases agree with TRBD1. V lost 8 bases and J lost 5; bases outside the gene matches: 7. Germline V gives CDR1 WNHNN, CDR2 SYGVQD (reference sequence). This CDR3 spans 14 amino acids. This CDR3 is CASQGAGKTGELFF. As DNA, the CDR3 is TGCGCCAGCCAGGGGGCAGGGAAGACCGGGGAGCTGTTTTTT.

The chain combines TRBV11-3 with TRBJ2-3, with 13 positions matching TRBD2. V shed 5 bases and J 5 bases; nucleotides not matched to a gene: 7. There are 16 residues in the CDR3. Germline values: CDR1 SGHNT, CDR2 YENEEA. CDR3 DNA: TGTGCCAGCAGCCCAGGACTAGCGGGAGTTGGAGATACGCAGTATTTT. Its protein product is CASSPGLAGVGDTQYF.

V and J are TRBV9 and TRBJ2-3, with D maybe TRBD2 (6 bases). Per the germline V gene, CDR1 is SGDLS and CDR2 is YYNGEE. With 4 bases removed from V and 4 bases from J, the gap between germline ends came to 19 bases. The CDR3 has 16 amino acids. In DNA, the CDR3 is TGTGCCAGCAGCCTCTTCGGGGGATCCGCCGCAGATACGCAGTATTTT. Translated, it gives CASSLFGGSAADTQYF. Full variable domain (outside the CDR3, taken from reference TRBV9 and TRBJ2-3): DSGVTQTPKHLITATGQRVTLRCSPRSGDLSVYWYQQSLDQGLQFLIQYYNGEERAKGNILERFSAQQFPDLHSELNLSSLELGDSALYFCASSLFGGSAADTQYFGPGTRLTVL.

This chain uses TRBV2 with TRBJ1-1, with TRBD1 matching 10 bases. Germline V gives CDR1 SNHLY, CDR2 FYNNEI. This CDR3 has 15 amino acids. Losses at the gene ends were 10 bases for V and 2 bases for J; bases not matched to a gene: 10. CDR3 coding DNA: TGTGCCACTGAGCGGATGACAGGGGGCAACACTGAAGCTTTCTTT. It codes for CATERMTGGNTEAFF.

The chain has TRBV18 and TRBJ1-1; D remains unclear. CDR1 and CDR2 from the germline V gene are KGHSH and LQKENI. Trimming took off 2 bases at V and 2 bases at J, with 12 bases between the two ends. This CDR3 has 15 amino acids. DNA of the CDR3: TGTGCCAGCTCACCAATTAGCGGAAGAAACACTGAAGCTTTCTTT. Protein: CASSPISGRNTEAFF. The complete variable domain, with remaining parts taken from reference TRBV18 and TRBJ1-1, reads NAGVMQNPRHLVRRRGQEARLRCSPMKGHSHVYWYRQLPEEGLKFMVYLQKENIIDESGMPKERFSAEFPKEGPSILRIQQVVRGDSAAYFCASSPISGRNTEAFFGQGTRLTVV.

The chain couples TRBV6-5 to TRBJ1-5, with D unresolved. Per germline, CDR1 MNHEY and CDR2 SVGAGI. The CDR3 sequence is 13 residues long. Trimming cost V 2 bases and J 7 bases, with 9 bases left between them. The CDR3, as DNA: TGTGCCAGCAGTTACACGGGAGCGCAGCCCCAGCATTTT. Protein sequence: CASSYTGAQPQHF.

The table lists this clone with a count of one. This chain joins TRBV5-6 and TRBJ1-4, with a tentative D call TRBD1 (5 bases). The CDR3 extends over 17 amino acids. CDR1 and CDR2 from the germline V gene are SGHDT and YYEEEE. V lost 6 bases and J lost 1, with 19 bases in between. The CDR3 reads CASKLGGGKGTNEKLFF. The CDR3 region has the DNA TGTGCCAGCAAGCTTGGCGGGGGAAAGGGAACTAATGAAAAACTGTTTTTT.

V and J are TRBV7-2 and TRBJ2-7; TRBD2 matches 10 bases. CDR1 is SGHTA and CDR2 is FQGNSA in the germline V gene. J lost 4 bases, V lost 3 bases, and 9 bases had no gene match. The CDR3 consists of 16 residues. The DNA of the CDR3 is TGTGCCAGCAGCTTCCCTAGCGGGAGTTTGTGGTACGAGCAGTACTTC. This codes for CASSFPSGSLWYEQYF.

This clone was seen only once. The chain combines TRBV7-9 with TRBJ2-2; maybe TRBD2 (5 bases). This CDR3 has 15 amino acids. Germline values: CDR1 SEHNR, CDR2 FQNEAQ (reference sequence). Trimming removed 5 bases from V and 5 bases from J, with 15 bases in between. The CDR3 nucleotides are TGTGCCAGCAGCATTGAACGGACTGTTACCGGGGAGCTGTTTTTT. Protein: CASSIERTVTGELFF. The whole variable domain, filled in from reference TRBV7-9 and TRBJ2-2, reads DTGVSQNPRHKITKRGQNVTFRCDPISEHNRLYWYRQTLGQGPEFLTYFQNEAQLEKSRLLSDRFSAERPKGSFSTLEIQRTEQGDSAMYLCASSIERTVTGELFFGEGSRLTVL.